The 21 T cell receptor beta chains given below trace back to one sample, sequenced in a study of cytomegalovirus exposure and HLA in healthy donors. PCR primers comprised 60 Vbeta and 13 Jbeta primers. This table comes from immunoSEQ multiplex PCR, and its TCRdb copy is limited to in-frame clones, with some not included. The sample contains under 250,000 clones, approximately 80% of which appear only once. Sequencing input: PBMCs. All receptors come from a boy aged 2 to 10 in good health and CMV-seronegative.

This chain links TRBV5-4 with TRBJ1-1; 7 nucleotides match TRBD1. Germline CDR1 and CDR2: SGHNT and YYREEE (reference sequence). This CDR3 has 15 residues. Unmatched junction bases numbered 6, after V lost 2 bases and J lost 2 bases. Here the CDR3 reads CASSFVGTANTEAFF. The CDR3 DNA sequence: TGTGCCAGCAGCTTCGTCGGGACAGCTAACACTGAAGCTTTCTTT.

This clone was recorded a few times. V is TRBV5-6 and J is TRBJ2-5; D possibly corresponds to TRBD2 (6 bases). This CDR3 has 14 amino acids. Trimming took 5 bases from V and 5 from J, leaving 16 bases between them. Germline CDR1 and CDR2: SGHDT and YYEEEE. The CDR3 loop reads CASSLGSGVETQYF. In DNA form, the CDR3 reads TGTGCCAGCAGTCTGGGGTCGGGGGTGGAGACCCAGTACTTC.

The rearrangement links TRBV7-8 to TRBJ2-2; TRBD1 matches at 9 bases. Germline V gives CDR1 SGHVS, CDR2 FQNEAQ. Trimming removed 5 bases from V and 5 bases from J; junction bases left unmatched: 9. The CDR3 extends over 16 amino acids. For the CDR3, the DNA is TGTGCCAGCAGCCCTACGACAGGGGGAAGGACCGGGGAGCTGTTTTTT. This sequence encodes CASSPTTGGRTGELFF.

V is TRBV27 and J is TRBJ2-7; no clear D. Deletions cut 5 bases from V and 4 bases from J, with 15 bases between. The CDR3 totals 14 residues. Germline-derived CDR1 and CDR2 are MNHEY and SMNVEV (reference sequence). The CDR3 DNA sequence: TGTGCCAGCAGTCCCCCCGGCAGACAATACGAGCAGTACTTC. Protein product: CASSPPGRQYEQYF.

This clone was found once. V and J are TRBV30 and TRBJ2-2, with TRBD2 identical over 8 bases. Germline CDR1 and CDR2: GTSNPN and SVGIG (reference sequence). J was trimmed by 3 bases and V by 4 bases; bases with no gene match: 4. The CDR3 consists of 14 residues. CDR3 coding DNA: TGTGCCTGGAAGCGGGAGATGTACACCGGGGAGCTGTTTTTT. Its protein product is CAWKREMYTGELFF.

The chain has TRBV19 and TRBJ1-2, with a possible D match to TRBD1 (5 bases). Germline V gene lookup returns CDR1 LNHDA and CDR2 SQIVND (reference sequence). Deletions cut 2 bases from V and 7 bases from J, with 8 bases between. CDR3 length: 12 amino acids. The DNA for the CDR3 is TGTGCCAGTAGTATAAGCAGGGCTGGCTACACCTTC. Translation: CASSISRAGYTF.

The V and J genes are TRBV7-9 and TRBJ2-7, with D possibly being TRBD1 (6 bases). Trimming took off 4 bases at V and 3 bases at J, with 10 bases between the two ends. Germline loops: CDR1 SEHNR, CDR2 FQNEAQ (reference sequence). The CDR3 covers 13 residues. The CDR3 reads CASSSRDNYEQYF. The CDR3 DNA reads as TGTGCCAGCAGCTCCCGGGACAACTACGAGCAGTACTTC.

A word on this clone: The junction and the germline gene differ at one end; a read error may be behind it. J is TRBJ2-5 and V is TRBV7-7, with 7 bases that match TRBD2. Per the germline V gene, CDR1 is SSHAT and CDR2 is FNYEAQ (reference sequence). This CDR3 is built from 14 residues. The CDR3 sequence is CASSLAAVQETQYF. In DNA form, the CDR3 reads TGTGCTAGCAGCCTAGCGGCGGTCCAAGAGACCCAGTACTTC.

This chain connects TRBV9 to TRBJ2-7; possible D gene TRBD2, 7 bases. Germline assignment: CDR1 SGDLS and CDR2 YYNGEE. CDR3 size: 14 residues. Trimming removed 3 bases from V and 4 bases from J, with 14 bases in between. The CDR3 sequence: CASSGEGEAYEQYF. The CDR3 DNA sequence: TGTGCCAGCAGCGGGGAGGGGGAGGCGTACGAGCAGTACTTC.

The chain carries TRBV7-9 and TRBJ2-1; 8 nucleotides agree with TRBD2. With V trimmed by 7 bases and J by 7 bases, 6 bases remained unmatched. This CDR3 region has 13 residues. Germline loops: CDR1 SEHNR, CDR2 FQNEAQ (reference sequence). The CDR3 sequence is CASMDGGANEQFF. In DNA form, the CDR3 reads TGTGCCAGCATGGACGGGGGGGCGAATGAGCAGTTCTTC.

The rearrangement joins TRBV12-5 to TRBJ2-3, with TRBD2 matching 8 bases. V shed 6 bases and J 2 bases; nucleotides not matched to a gene: 10. Per germline, CDR1 LGHNT and CDR2 FRNRAP. CDR3 length equals 16 residues. The CDR3 region is CASGPPGGVFTDTQYF. In nucleotides, the CDR3 is TGTGCTAGTGGGCCCCCCGGGGGGGTTTTCACAGATACGCAGTATTTT.

The CDR3 bases are TGTGCCTGGAGTGTACACAGACTGAACACTGAAGCTTTCTTT. Its protein is CAWSVHRLNTEAFF. The chain is built from TRBV30 and TRBJ1-1; D unresolved. Germline CDR1 is GTSNPN and CDR2 is SVGIG (reference sequence). There are 14 residues in the CDR3. Trimming stripped 0 bases from V and 0 bases from J, with 8 bases between.

V gene TRBV6-1 combines with J gene TRBJ1-6; tentative D call: TRBD1 (6 bases). The germline CDR1 and CDR2 sequences are MNHNS and SASEGT. Trimming took off 2 bases at V and 7 bases at J, with 12 bases between the two ends. The CDR3 extends over 15 amino acids. The CDR3 is CASSEIGQPNSPLHF. DNA for the CDR3: TGTGCCAGCAGTGAAATAGGACAGCCAAATTCACCCCTCCACTTT.

The V gene is TRBV30, the J gene TRBJ1-1; D not certain. The ends were cut back, 7 bases at V and 3 bases at J, with 12 bases in the middle. Looked up from germline, CDR1 is GTSNPN and CDR2 is SVGIG (reference sequence). This CDR3 has 12 residues. CDR3 region: CAFASVYTEAFF. As DNA, the CDR3 is TGTGCCTTCGCCAGCGTCTACACTGAAGCTTTCTTT.

The V and J genes are TRBV7-9 and TRBJ1-1; D ambiguous. The germline CDR1 and CDR2 sequences are SEHNR and FQNEAQ (reference sequence). V was shortened by 1 base and J by 7 bases, with 7 bases between the two germline ends. The CDR3 length is 12 residues. The CDR3 region is CASSLVRIEAFF. Written as DNA, the CDR3 is TGTGCCAGCAGCTTAGTCAGGATTGAAGCTTTCTTT.

The chain employs TRBV19 and TRBJ1-2; 10 bases fit TRBD1. This CDR3 has 14 amino acids. The trim removed 10 bases at V and 4 bases at J, leaving 9 bases unmatched. Germline V lookup: CDR1 LNHDA, CDR2 SQIVND (reference sequence). CDR3 region: CATLGQGTGYGYTF. The CDR3 region has the DNA TGTGCCACCCTGGGACAGGGGACAGGCTATGGCTACACCTTC.

The rearrangement joins TRBV29-1 to TRBJ2-4; possible D gene TRBD1, 6 bases. The germline CDR1 and CDR2 sequences are SQVTM and ANQGSEA. V lost 6 bases and J 7 bases, leaving 10 bases between the germline ends. This CDR3 is built from 11 residues. This chain's CDR3 is CSVTGWNIQYF. The CDR3 nucleotides are TGCAGCGTAACAGGGTGGAACATTCAGTACTTC.

The rearrangement joins TRBV30 to TRBJ1-5; 9 nucleotides align to TRBD1. The germline gives CDR1 GTSNPN, CDR2 SVGIG (reference sequence). This CDR3 is built from 13 residues. The J segment lost 7 bases and the V segment lost 3 bases, leaving 4 bases of the junction unmatched. The CDR3 DNA is TGTGCCTGGAGCGGGGACAGGGACCAGCCCCAGCATTTT. Translating it yields CAWSGDRDQPQHF. Looking up the rest from reference TRBV30 and TRBJ1-5 gives the full variable domain: SQTIHQWPATLVQPVGSPLSLECTVEGTSNPNLYWYRQAAGRGLQLLFYSVGIGQISSEVPQNLSASRPQDRQFILSSKKLLLSDSGFYLCAWSGDRDQPQHFGDGTRLSIL.

V gene TRBV30 combines with J gene TRBJ1-2, with unresolved D. The germline V gene encodes CDR1 GTSNPN and CDR2 SVGIG (reference sequence). The CDR3 extends over 12 amino acids. Deletions cut 3 bases from V and 0 bases from J, with 5 bases between. In DNA form, the CDR3 reads TGTGCCTGGAGCGGGACTAACTATGGCTACACCTTC. It specifies CAWSGTNYGYTF.

The CDR3 protein is CASSTLETQYF. The CDR3 bases are TGTGCCAGTAGTACTCTGGAGACCCAGTACTTC. The chain combines TRBV19 with TRBJ2-5; D remains ambiguous. Trimming stripped 4 bases from V and 5 bases from J, with 5 bases between. This CDR3 has 11 residues. Germline V lookup: CDR1 LNHDA, CDR2 SQIVND (reference sequence).

The chain carries TRBV27 and TRBJ2-7, with 13 bases aligning to TRBD2. The junction had 5 bases not matched to a gene; V was cut back by 6 bases and J by 9 bases. Per the germline V gene, CDR1 is MNHEY and CDR2 is SMNVEV (reference sequence). The CDR3 covers 13 residues. CDR3: CASSQLAGGLQYF. Written as DNA, the CDR3 is TGTGCCAGCAGCCAACTAGCGGGAGGGCTGCAGTACTTC.